Below, 17 T cell receptor beta chains from the same sample are listed, as sequenced in a study of blood T cell repertoires in COVID-19. The repertoire was sequenced with immunoSEQ multiplex PCR; TCRdb's copy has only in-frame clones and lacks some. Seen here are roughly 150,000 clones, around nine tenths observed once, and the top ten hold approximately 2.1%. The sample consisted of peripheral blood. All receptors derive from a man aged 45-60 years who had recovered from COVID-19.

This chain links TRBV9 with TRBJ1-1; no definite D call. The CDR3 has 17 amino acids. Germline assignment: CDR1 SGDLS and CDR2 YYNGEE. V was trimmed by 0 bases and J by 3 bases, leaving 18 bases between them. The CDR3 DNA sequence: TGTGCCAGCAGCGTAGGGGCAGTCGATGTCACGGACACTGAAGCTTTCTTT. It yields the protein CASSVGAVDVTDTEAFF.

The sample holds a few counts of this clone. The rearrangement joins TRBV3-1 (or the pseudogene TRBV3-2) to TRBJ1-1; 11 nucleotides align to TRBD1. The length of the CDR3 is 14 residues. The V segment lost 3 bases and the J segment 6 bases; nucleotides outside the gene matches: 3. Per the germline V gene, CDR1 is LGHDT and CDR2 is YNNKEL (reference sequence). CDR3 coding DNA: TGTGCCAGCAGCCACGGACAGGGGGCTCCTGAAGCTTTCTTT. Translating it yields CASSHGQGAPEAFF.

The CDR3 sequence: CASSDLAFASYEQYF. In DNA, the CDR3 is TGCGCCAGCAGTGATCTAGCTTTTGCCTCCTACGAGCAGTACTTC. The chain employs TRBV10-2 and TRBJ2-7, with a possible D match to TRBD2 (5 bases). The CDR3 totals 15 residues. V was clipped by 3 bases and J by 0 bases, with 12 bases between them. CDR1 and CDR2 (germline): WSHSY, SAAADI.

This sequence joins TRBV27 and TRBJ1-6, with no clear D. This CDR3 is built from 18 residues. The V end was cut by 7 bases, the J end by 0 bases, with 19 bases between. Germline CDR1 MNHEY, CDR2 SMNVEV (reference sequence). In DNA form, the CDR3 reads TGTGCCAGCACCCGCTTGATGACGGCTAGCTCCTATAATTCACCCCTCCACTTT. Residues: CASTRLMTASSYNSPLHF.

The gene calls are TRBV7-9 and TRBJ1-1; 9 nucleotides line up with TRBD1. The CDR3 is made up of 17 amino acids. CDR1 and CDR2 from the germline V gene are SEHNR and FQNEAQ (reference sequence). With V trimmed by 4 bases and J by 0 bases, 9 bases remained unmatched. CDR3 region: CASSSPDRGPMNTEAFF. The CDR3 region has the DNA TGTGCCAGCAGCTCCCCGGACAGGGGACCTATGAACACTGAAGCTTTCTTT.

The chain recombines TRBV5-1 with TRBJ2-7, with TRBD1 identical over 9 bases. The germline V gene encodes CDR1 SGHRS and CDR2 YFSETQ. This CDR3 spans 19 amino acids. With V trimmed by 4 bases and J by 7 bases, 24 bases remained unmatched. The CDR3 bases are TGCGCCAGCAGCCGAAGTCCGGGACAGGGAGGTCTTGGGGTTTTTGAGCAGTACTTC. It specifies CASSRSPGQGGLGVFEQYF. Full variable domain (remainder filled in from reference TRBV5-1 and TRBJ2-7): KAGVTQTPRYLIKTRGQQVTLSCSPISGHRSVSWYQQTPGQGLQFLFEYFSETQRNKGNFPGRFSGRQFSNSRSEMNVSTLELGDSALYLCASSRSPGQGGLGVFEQYFGPGTRLTVT.

The chain links TRBV7-9 to TRBJ1-3; unclear D gene. The CDR3 is 15 amino acids. V was shortened by 5 bases and J by 0 bases, with 11 bases between the two germline ends. Germline-derived CDR1 and CDR2 are SEHNR and FQNEAQ (reference sequence). CDR3 residues: CASSSNAGSGNTIYF. DNA for the CDR3: TGTGCCAGCAGCAGTAACGCAGGCTCTGGAAACACCATATATTTT.

This clone was seen a few times. The chain is built from TRBV28 and TRBJ1-5, with 7 bases lining up with TRBD1. V lost 7 bases, J lost 3 bases, and 12 bases stayed unmatched. The CDR3 runs to 16 residues. Germline V gene lookup returns CDR1 MDHEN and CDR2 SYDVKM. CDR3 in amino acids: CASTTPDRSVNQPQHF. CDR3 in DNA: TGTGCCAGCACCACCCCGGACAGGAGTGTCAATCAGCCCCAGCATTTT.

The V and J genes are TRBV18 and TRBJ2-7, with unresolved D. CDR1 is KGHSH, CDR2 LQKENI, per germline. Trimming removed 5 bases at V and 7 bases at J, with 15 bases between. The CDR3 contains 13 residues. The CDR3 nucleotides read TGTGCCAGCTCAGCGACACCTTTTTCGGAGCAGTACTTC. As protein: CASSATPFSEQYF.

The gene calls are TRBV5-6 and TRBJ1-2, with D uncertain. CDR1 and CDR2 (germline): SGHDT, YYEEEE. V lost 4 bases and J lost 8, with 18 bases in between. There are 14 residues in the CDR3. CDR3 in amino acids: CASSTRTGLKGYTF. In nucleotides, the CDR3 is TGTGCCAGCAGCACCCGGACGGGATTGAAAGGCTACACCTTC.

This chain links TRBV19 with TRBJ2-4; TRBD1 agrees at 9 bases. Germline CDR1 reads LNHDA; CDR2 reads SQIVND (reference sequence). J was trimmed by 8 bases and V by 3 bases; bases with no gene match: 8. The CDR3 consists of 15 residues. Written as DNA, the CDR3 is TGTGCCAGTAGTATGGATGGGACAGGGAGGGACATTCAGTACTTC. This gives the protein CASSMDGTGRDIQYF.

The V call is TRBV7-2, the J call TRBJ2-7; maybe TRBD1 (5 bases). The germline V gene encodes CDR1 SGHTA and CDR2 FQGNSA. Between the trimmed V and J ends, which lost 1 base and 4 bases, there was a span of 14 bases. CDR3 length equals 15 residues. CDR3 nucleotide sequence: TGTGCCAGCAGCTTAGTACAGGCACAAGGGTACGAGCAGTACTTC. Its translation is CASSLVQAQGYEQYF.

The gene calls are TRBV25-1 and TRBJ2-3, with 10 bases fitting TRBD2. Germline assignment: CDR1 MGHDK and CDR2 SYGVNS. The J segment lost 4 bases and the V segment lost 1 base, leaving 8 bases of the junction unmatched. The CDR3 spans 17 residues. The CDR3 protein is CASSEWASGRSADTQYF. For the CDR3, the DNA is TGTGCCAGCAGTGAATGGGCTAGCGGGAGAAGTGCAGATACGCAGTATTTT.

This rearrangement joins TRBV30 to TRBJ2-7, with 9 bases lining up with TRBD1. With 4 bases clipped from V and 0 bases from J, the junction kept 10 bases outside the gene matches. From germline, CDR1 is GTSNPN and CDR2 SVGIG (reference sequence). This CDR3 comprises 16 residues. The CDR3 nucleotides are TGTGCCTGGATACCCCCATGGGGACAGGGCTCCTACGAGCAGTACTTC. Translation gives CAWIPPWGQGSYEQYF.

The chain recombines TRBV24-1 with TRBJ2-5, with a weak D call TRBD1 (5 bases). V was trimmed by 1 base and J by 5 bases, leaving 10 bases between them. The germline CDR1 and CDR2 sequences are KGHDR and SFDVKD. This CDR3 contains 14 residues. The DNA of the CDR3 is TGTGCCACCAGTGATTTTAGGGGCAGTGAGACCCAGTACTTC. Translating it yields CATSDFRGSETQYF.

This rearrangement joins TRBV20-1 to TRBJ2-1; 11 bases agree with TRBD2. Germline lookup yields CDR1 DFQATT and CDR2 SNEGSKA (reference sequence). The CDR3 consists of 15 residues. V was clipped by 3 bases and J by 4 bases; unmatched bases: 5. The CDR3, as DNA: TGCAGTGCTAGTTTGCTAGCGGGAGGATACAATGAGCAGTTCTTC. Translation gives CSASLLAGGYNEQFF.

This clone has just a few counts. V gene TRBV12-3 or TRBV12-4 combines with J gene TRBJ2-1; D might be TRBD1 (5 bases). V dropped 6 bases and J dropped 3 bases, with 9 bases sitting between them. The CDR3 has 13 amino acids. In nucleotides, the CDR3 is TGTGCCAGCAGCCTCACAGGCTACAATGAGCAGTTCTTC. It codes for CASSLTGYNEQFF.